This TCR beta chain was sequenced in a study of blood T cell repertoires in COVID-19. CDR3 size: 12 residues. V was clipped by 4 bases and J by 6 bases, with 8 bases between them. CDR1 and CDR2 (germline): WNHNN, SYGVQD (reference sequence). Methods used by the authors: Estimation of nucleated cell counts was performed using reference gene primer amplification. Sequencing was performed with immunoSEQ multiplex PCR; in TCRdb, only in-frame clones are kept and a portion is missing. That table furnishes V, J and clone size, whereas the DNA furnished D and trimming. The sample lists around 370,000 clones, around 89% occurring once.

This chain links TRBV10-1 with TRBJ2-3; D is ambiguous. The sequence was obtained from a woman aged 18-35 years who had recovered from COVID-19. Sequenced input: PBMCs or T cells enriched from blood (not recorded which). As DNA, the CDR3 is TGCGCCAGCAGTGGCAGTTCGGATACGCAGTATTTT. It codes for CASSGSSDTQYF.